The 23 T cell receptor beta chains below were found in one sample sequenced in a study of T cells in Graves' hyperthyroidism and ophthalmopathy. The CDR3 regions of TCR beta were amplified from RNA transcripts. TCR CDR3 underwent first-round RT-PCR with the HTBI primer set. TCRdb analysed the multiplex PCR reads with MiXCR anew, one entry per CDR3 protein. The sample holds about 110,000 distinct CDR3 sequences, 16% seen once. Material for sequencing was blood. The receptors stem from a woman aged 50 to 60 with Graves' hyperthyroidism.

This clonotype appeared a few times. The genes are TRBV25-1 and TRBJ1-4, with unresolved D. The V end was cut by 6 bases, the J end by 4 bases, with 15 bases between. Per germline, CDR1 MGHDK and CDR2 SYGVNS. The CDR3 consists of 15 residues. The CDR3 DNA reads TGTGCCAGCAGCCCCTCCGGGCGGAATAATGAAAAACTGTTTTTT. This codes for CASSPSGRNNEKLFF.

This clonotype was observed many times. The chain couples TRBV20-1 to TRBJ1-1, with 7 nucleotides matching TRBD1. V dropped 6 bases and J dropped 0; count of bases not matched to a gene: 4. This CDR3 has 13 amino acids. Germline CDR1 reads DFQATT; CDR2 reads SNEGSKA (reference sequence). The CDR3 reads CSASGQMNTEAFF. The CDR3 nucleotides read TGCAGTGCCTCGGGACAGATGAACACTGAAGCTTTCTTT.

This clonotype has ten or more counts. The CDR3 sequence: CASSLQGQGVTQPQHF. The CDR3 DNA reads TGTGCCAGCAGTTTACAAGGACAGGGGGTGACACAGCCCCAGCATTTT. The V and J genes are TRBV6-2 or TRBV6-3 and TRBJ1-5, with 10 nucleotides matching TRBD1. The ends lost 4 bases at V and 7 bases at J; junction bases unmatched: 10. CDR1 and CDR2 from the germline V gene are MNHEY and SVGEGT. This CDR3 contains 16 residues.

To note about this clonotype: Being one base from a much bigger clone, this may be a read error. The rearrangement uses TRBV29-1 and TRBJ2-2; TRBD1 might be the D (6 bases). Germline V gene sequence: CDR1 SQVTM, CDR2 ANQGSEA. This CDR3 comprises 11 residues. Here the CDR3 DNA reads TGCAGCGTTGAAGATCCACAGGGTAGCGTTTTT. Its protein product is CSVEDPQGSVF.

The chain joins TRBV2 to TRBJ2-7, with TRBD1 as a possible D gene (5 bases). The V gene's germline CDR1 is SNHLY and CDR2 FYNNEI. The CDR3 covers 15 residues. V lost 3 bases and J 0 bases, leaving 12 bases between the germline ends. CDR3 residues: CASSDDRKLSYEQYF. Written as DNA, the CDR3 is TGTGCCAGCAGTGATGACAGAAAGCTCTCCTACGAGCAGTACTTC.

This clonotype was seen at least ten times. J is TRBJ1-2 and V is TRBV7-2, with 8 bases that match TRBD1. The CDR3 totals 16 residues. Germline V lookup: CDR1 SGHTA, CDR2 FQGNSA. V was clipped by 3 bases and J by 1 base; unmatched bases: 7. In DNA, the CDR3 is TGTGCCAGCAGCTTGAAGGACAGGGCTTATAACTATGGCTACACCTTC. It encodes CASSLKDRAYNYGYTF.

This clonotype was observed many times. The chain links TRBV6-1 to TRBJ2-7, with TRBD2 as a possible D gene (7 bases). Germline loops: CDR1 MNHNS, CDR2 SASEGT. This CDR3 is 15 amino acids long. V was clipped by 6 bases and J by 0 bases, with 15 bases between them. The CDR3 reads CASRPRGGASYEQYV. In DNA, the CDR3 is TGTGCCAGCAGACCTCGTGGGGGGGCCTCCTACGAGCAGTACGTC.

The rearrangement joins TRBV29-1 to TRBJ1-2; 9 bases line up with TRBD1. V lost 7 bases to trimming and J lost 7 bases; unmatched junction nucleotides: 13. Germline lookup yields CDR1 SQVTM and CDR2 ANQGSEA. The CDR3 runs to 14 residues. The CDR3 DNA sequence: TGCAGCGCCCGGGACAGGGATGGGGGTGGTGGCTACACCTTC. Translated, it gives CSARDRDGGGGYTF.

This clonotype has a count of ten or more. The chain couples TRBV15 to TRBJ1-1; no clear D. Germline CDR1 is LNHNV and CDR2 is YYDKDF (reference sequence). V gave up 1 base and J gave up 4 bases, with 13 bases separating them. The CDR3 has 15 amino acids. Written as DNA, the CDR3 is TGTGCCACCAGCAGAGGACGGAGCTTAGGCACTGAAGCTTTCTTT. Encoded protein: CATSRGRSLGTEAFF. Complete variable domain (other parts from reference TRBV15 and TRBJ1-1): DAMVIQNPRYQVTQFGKPVTLSCSQTLNHNVMYWYQQKSSQAPKLLFHYYDKDFNNEADTPDNFQSRRPNTSFCFLDIRSPGLGDTAMYLCATSRGRSLGTEAFFGQGTRLTVV.

This clonotype was observed at least ten times. The V call is TRBV7-2, the J call TRBJ2-1; TRBD1 agrees at 10 bases. Germline loops: CDR1 SGHTA, CDR2 FQGNSA. This CDR3 region has 15 residues. J gave up 7 bases and V 1 base, and 4 bases lay outside the gene matches. CDR3 loop: CASSLGQGARNEQFF. CDR3 coding DNA: TGTGCCAGCAGCTTAGGACAGGGGGCGCGGAATGAGCAGTTCTTC.

This clonotype was seen ten or more times. The chain uses TRBV7-9 and TRBJ2-3, with D unclear. This CDR3 has 15 residues. Deletions cut 1 base from V and 2 bases from J, with 10 bases between. From germline, CDR1 is SEHNR and CDR2 FQNEAQ (reference sequence). The CDR3 region is CASSLGGDDTDTQYF. The DNA of the CDR3 is TGTGCCAGCAGCTTAGGAGGCGACGACACAGATACGCAGTATTTT.

The V gene is TRBV9, the J gene TRBJ1-5, with 11 nucleotides matching TRBD1. Germline CDR1 SGDLS, CDR2 YYNGEE. V dropped 6 bases and J dropped 4; count of bases not matched to a gene: 6. The CDR3 covers 15 residues. The CDR3 DNA follows: TGTGCCAGCACCCCGTGGGACAGGGGGAATCAGCCCCAGCATTTT. This translates into CASTPWDRGNQPQHF.

The V gene is TRBV12-3 or TRBV12-4, the J gene TRBJ1-1; 9 nucleotides agree with TRBD1. The CDR3 totals 15 residues. The V and J ends lost 7 bases and 3 bases, in that order; junction bases with no gene match: 9. CDR3 nucleotide sequence: TGTGCCAGCACCCGGGACAGGGTCGGGCACACTGAAGCTTTCTTT. It yields the protein CASTRDRVGHTEAFF.

This sequence joins TRBV29-1 and TRBJ2-1, with TRBD2 identical over 14 bases. Germline CDR1 reads SQVTM; CDR2 reads ANQGSEA. The CDR3 extends over 15 amino acids. The V segment lost 6 bases and the J segment 7 bases; nucleotides outside the gene matches: 8. The CDR3 region is CSVTPGLAGVNEQFF. DNA for the CDR3: TGCAGCGTCACCCCGGGACTAGCGGGAGTAAATGAGCAGTTCTTC.

The chain couples TRBV18 to TRBJ2-1; 12 nucleotides align to TRBD2. This CDR3 contains 16 residues. The germline V gene has CDR1 KGHSH and CDR2 LQKENI. V trimming: 5 bases; J trimming: 5 bases; junction bases outside the gene matches: 7. The CDR3 DNA reads as TGTGCCAGCTCAAGACTAGCGGGAGAGGACCACAATGAGCAGTTCTTC. As protein: CASSRLAGEDHNEQFF.

Ten or more counts support this clonotype. This chain connects TRBV29-1 to TRBJ2-1, with D tentatively TRBD2 (5 bases). Germline CDR1 SQVTM, CDR2 ANQGSEA. This CDR3 region has 11 residues. V lost 6 bases and J 7 bases, leaving 10 bases between the germline ends. The CDR3 DNA reads TGCAGCGTCGCCGGGGAAAATGAGCAGTTCTTC. Translation: CSVAGENEQFF.

This clonotype was counted at least ten times. The DNA of the CDR3 is TGCGCCAGCAGCCAGCCCGGGACCGCGGGCGGCACCATATATTTT. It yields the protein CASSQPGTAGGTIYF. The V and J genes are TRBV4-1 and TRBJ1-3; a possible D gene is TRBD1 (5 bases). Germline loops: CDR1 MGHRA, CDR2 YSYEKL. The CDR3 runs to 15 residues. V dropped 3 bases and J dropped 9 bases, with 18 bases sitting between them.

This clonotype was picked up many times. The V and J genes are TRBV24-1 and TRBJ2-2; 7 nucleotides match TRBD2. The germline V gene encodes CDR1 KGHDR and CDR2 SFDVKD. The V segment lost 3 bases and the J segment 2 bases; nucleotides outside the gene matches: 11. The CDR3 covers 18 residues. DNA for the CDR3: TGTGCCACCAGTGATCCCTACTGGGACTACAACAACACCGGGGAGCTGTTTTTT. Amino acid sequence: CATSDPYWDYNNTGELFF.

A few counts support this clonotype. The V and J genes are TRBV11-2 and TRBJ2-3; 13 nucleotides line up with TRBD2. V shed 4 bases, J shed 5 bases, and the junction held 6 bases outside the gene matches. In germline, CDR1 is SGHAT, CDR2 FQNNGV. CDR3 size: 16 residues. DNA for the CDR3: TGTGCCAGCAGCTCCGGACTAGCGGGAGTGGGAGATACGCAGTATTTT. It encodes CASSSGLAGVGDTQYF.

V gene TRBV27 combines with J gene TRBJ2-7, with TRBD2 matching 7 bases. Germline V lookup: CDR1 MNHEY, CDR2 SMNVEV (reference sequence). The J segment lost 1 base and the V segment lost 5 bases, leaving 8 bases of the junction unmatched. The CDR3 has 15 amino acids. This CDR3 is CASSPGLGVSYEQYF. CDR3 sequence (DNA): TGTGCCAGCAGTCCCGGACTAGGGGTGTCCTACGAGCAGTACTTC.

This clonotype occurred many times. The rearrangement joins TRBV18 to TRBJ2-5, with D perhaps matching TRBD2 (5 bases). Germline V CDR1 and CDR2: KGHSH, LQKENI. V lost 2 bases to trimming and J lost 5 bases, with 18 bases between them. This CDR3 comprises 16 residues. The CDR3 DNA reads as TGTGCCAGCTCACCAAGAACCCTCGGGGTTGAGGAGACCCAGTACTTC. It codes for CASSPRTLGVEETQYF. The full variable domain, with the rest looked up from reference TRBV18 and TRBJ2-5, is NAGVMQNPRHLVRRRGQEARLRCSPMKGHSHVYWYRQLPEEGLKFMVYLQKENIIDESGMPKERFSAEFPKEGPSILRIQQVVRGDSAAYFCASSPRTLGVEETQYFGPGTRLLVL.

This clonotype was recorded many times. The chain links TRBV5-1 to TRBJ2-2, with no clear D. Trimming pared 7 bases from V and 2 bases from J, leaving 12 bases between. Per the germline V gene, CDR1 is SGHRS and CDR2 is YFSETQ. The CDR3 runs to 14 residues. The CDR3 region has the DNA TGCGCCAGCGCCACCTCGGACAACACCGGGGAGCTGTTTTTT. Encoded protein: CASATSDNTGELFF.

CDR3 coding DNA: TGTGCCAGCAGCCGAGATAGACCCCTGTCTGAAGCTTTCTTT. Translation: CASSRDRPLSEAFF. The V gene is TRBV11-2, the J gene TRBJ1-1; D is unclear. Trimming took 5 bases from V and 6 from J, leaving 16 bases between them. Germline lookup yields CDR1 SGHAT and CDR2 FQNNGV. This CDR3 has 14 residues.